Sequencing of this TCR beta chain was carried out in a study of neurological immune-mediated disorders. This clonotype was counted many times. TCRdb redid the calling of the 5' RACE reads with MiXCR, one entry per CDR3 protein. Of more than 70,000 distinct CDR3 sequences listed, over 9% were seen once; the top ten hold roughly 1.8%. This TCR was recovered from a man aged 40-55 years in good health. The sample was PBMCs.

The chain's CDR3 is CSELAGDREQFF. In DNA form, the CDR3 reads TGCAGTGAACTAGCGGGAGATCGAGAGCAGTTCTTC. The chain recombines TRBV20-1 with TRBJ2-1, with 11 bases that match TRBD2. There are 12 residues in the CDR3. The V and J ends lost 7 bases and 10 bases, in that order; junction bases with no gene match: 6. Germline V gene lookup returns CDR1 DFQATT and CDR2 SNEGSKA (reference sequence).